This TCR beta chain was captured in a study of T cells in Graves' hyperthyroidism and ophthalmopathy. Whole-study context: Prior to any treatment, at the point of initial diagnosis, peripheral blood was collected.

Overall study results and limits: Most thyroid clonotypes with frequency above 0.001 were detected in blood.

As for this clonotype: Its cognate antigen is unknown.

Patients aged 18 to 65 had newly diagnosed hyperthyroidism lasting under 2 months. Diagnostic decisions used clinical symptoms, serum thyroxine and TRAb, thyroid ultrasound and orbital computed tomography. Amplified TCR beta CDR3 regions came from RNA transcripts. Using the HTBI primer set, a first-round RT-PCR was run on the TCR CDR3. TCRdb re-called the multiplex PCR reads with MiXCR, one entry per CDR3 protein. The sample holds 750,000 to 950,000 distinct CDR3 sequences, roughly 40% seen once. Sequences were obtained from blood. The sequence came from a young man with Graves' hyperthyroidism.

CDR3 residues: CASRLWEGRGETQYF. Written as DNA, the CDR3 is TGTGCCAGCCGTCTCTGGGAGGGCCGGGGAGAGACCCAGTACTTC. The chain couples TRBV6-1 to TRBJ2-5, with 7 nucleotides matching TRBD2. Germline CDR1 and CDR2: MNHNS and SASEGT. This CDR3 is built from 15 residues. J gave up 4 bases and V 8 bases, and 13 bases lay outside the gene matches.